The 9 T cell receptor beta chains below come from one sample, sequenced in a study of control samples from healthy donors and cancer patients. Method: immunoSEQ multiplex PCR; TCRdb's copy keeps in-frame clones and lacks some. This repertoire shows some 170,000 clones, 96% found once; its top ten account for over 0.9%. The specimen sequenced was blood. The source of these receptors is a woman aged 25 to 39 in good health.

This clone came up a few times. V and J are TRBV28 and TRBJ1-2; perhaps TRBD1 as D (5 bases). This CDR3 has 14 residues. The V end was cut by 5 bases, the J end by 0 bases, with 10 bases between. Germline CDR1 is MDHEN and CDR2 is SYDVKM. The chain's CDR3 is CASSPGGANYGYTF. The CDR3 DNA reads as TGTGCCAGCAGTCCGGGGGGGGCTAACTATGGCTACACCTTC.

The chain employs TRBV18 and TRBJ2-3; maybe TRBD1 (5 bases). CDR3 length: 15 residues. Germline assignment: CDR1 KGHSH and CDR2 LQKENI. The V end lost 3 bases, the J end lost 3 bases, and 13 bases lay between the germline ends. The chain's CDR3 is CASSPLGAKTDTQYF. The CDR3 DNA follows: TGTGCCAGCTCACCTCTAGGGGCCAAAACAGATACGCAGTATTTT.

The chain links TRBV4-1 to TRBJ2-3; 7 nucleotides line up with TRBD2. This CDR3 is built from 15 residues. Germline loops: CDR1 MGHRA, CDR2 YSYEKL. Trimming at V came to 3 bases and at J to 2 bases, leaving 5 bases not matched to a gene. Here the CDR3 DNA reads TGCGCCAGCAGCCACCCCGGGGGGATCACAGATACGCAGTATTTT. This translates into CASSHPGGITDTQYF.

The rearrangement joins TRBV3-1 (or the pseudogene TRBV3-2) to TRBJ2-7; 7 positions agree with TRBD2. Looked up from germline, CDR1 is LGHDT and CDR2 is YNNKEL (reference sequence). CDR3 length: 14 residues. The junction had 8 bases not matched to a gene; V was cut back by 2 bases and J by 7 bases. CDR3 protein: CASSQPTGGGEQYF. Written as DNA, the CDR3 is TGTGCCAGCAGCCAACCTACGGGGGGTGGAGAGCAGTACTTC.

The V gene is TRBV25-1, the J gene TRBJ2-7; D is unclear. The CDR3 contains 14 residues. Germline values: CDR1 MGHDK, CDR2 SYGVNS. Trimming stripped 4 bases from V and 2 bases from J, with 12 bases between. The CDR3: CASSARTPPYEQYF. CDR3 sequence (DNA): TGTGCCAGCAGTGCTAGGACGCCTCCCTACGAGCAGTACTTC.

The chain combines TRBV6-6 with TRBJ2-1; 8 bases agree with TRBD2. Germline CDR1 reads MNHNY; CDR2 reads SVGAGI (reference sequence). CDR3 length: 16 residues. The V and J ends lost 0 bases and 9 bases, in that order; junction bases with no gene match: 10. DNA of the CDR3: TGTGCCAGCAGTTACTCGTTCCAGCGGGAGTTGCGTGAGCAGTTCTTC. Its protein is CASSYSFQRELREQFF.

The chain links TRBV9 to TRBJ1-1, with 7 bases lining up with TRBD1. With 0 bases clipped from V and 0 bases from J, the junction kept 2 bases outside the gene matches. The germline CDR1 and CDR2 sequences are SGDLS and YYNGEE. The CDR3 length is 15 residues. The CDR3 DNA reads TGTGCCAGCAGCGTAGGGGACAGCATGAACACTGAAGCTTTCTTT. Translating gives CASSVGDSMNTEAFF.

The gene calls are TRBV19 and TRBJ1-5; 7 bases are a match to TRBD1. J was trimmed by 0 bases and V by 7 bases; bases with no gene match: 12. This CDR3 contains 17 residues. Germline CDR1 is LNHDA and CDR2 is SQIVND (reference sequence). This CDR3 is CASTARDSLYSNQPQHF. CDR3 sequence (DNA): TGTGCCAGTACCGCCCGGGACAGCCTTTATAGCAATCAGCCCCAGCATTTT.

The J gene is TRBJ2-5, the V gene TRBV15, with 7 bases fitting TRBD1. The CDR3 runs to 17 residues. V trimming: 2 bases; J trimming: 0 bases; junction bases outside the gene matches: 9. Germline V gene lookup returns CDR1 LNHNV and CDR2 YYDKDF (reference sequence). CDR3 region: CATSRSTGQTYQETQYF. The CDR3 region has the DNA TGTGCCACCAGCAGATCAACGGGACAGACGTACCAAGAGACCCAGTACTTC.